The 10 T cell receptor beta chains below were found in one sample sequenced in a study of identical twins. MiXCR, run by TCRdb on the 5' RACE reads, gives a single entry per CDR3 protein. The sample has 200,000 to 250,000 distinct CDR3 sequences, around 8% seen once. These data also featured in a second study, about yellow fever vaccine responses in identical twins.

Sequencing was carried out using memory (CD45RO+) T cells sorted from blood. The origin of the receptors is a woman aged 18-29 years in good health.

This clonotype was observed at least ten times. V is TRBV2 and J is TRBJ1-4; D not resolved. Germline V CDR1 and CDR2: SNHLY, FYNNEI. Between the trimmed V and J ends, which lost 6 bases and 2 bases, there was a span of 13 bases. This CDR3 is 15 amino acids long. The CDR3 spells CASRRRQVTNEKLFF. The CDR3 DNA sequence: TGTGCCAGCAGACGACGCCAGGTTACTAATGAAAAACTGTTTTTT. Based on the CDR3 plus reference TRBV2 and TRBJ1-4, the full variable domain is EPEVTQTPSHQVTQMGQEVILRCVPISNHLYFYWYRQILGQKVEFLVSFYNNEISEKSEIFDDQFSVERPDGSNFTLKIRSTKLEDSAMYFCASRRRQVTNEKLFFGSGTQLSVL.

This clonotype has at least ten counts. The rearrangement uses TRBV12-3 or TRBV12-4 and TRBJ2-2; D ambiguous. The V end lost 1 base, the J end lost 11 bases, and 5 bases lay between the germline ends. The CDR3 consists of 11 residues. CDR3 amino acids: CASSLGFELFF. CDR3 nucleotide sequence: TGTGCCAGCAGTTTAGGGTTCGAGCTGTTTTTT.

This clonotype came up a few times. The V call is TRBV11-2, the J call TRBJ2-3; 14 nucleotides line up with TRBD2. The CDR3 covers 18 residues. Trimming took 0 bases from V and 7 from J; bases not matched to a gene: 9. Germline CDR1 reads SGHAT; CDR2 reads FQNNGV. The CDR3 region is CASSLEGWTSGRKNTQYF. CDR3 coding DNA: TGTGCCAGCAGCTTAGAAGGATGGACTAGCGGGAGGAAGAATACGCAGTATTTT.

This clonotype was counted ten times or more. The chain combines TRBV20-1 with TRBJ2-3, with 7 bases fitting TRBD2. V shed 6 bases and J 4 bases; nucleotides not matched to a gene: 7. The length of the CDR3 is 13 residues. The germline V gene encodes CDR1 DFQATT and CDR2 SNEGSKA (reference sequence). The CDR3 DNA is TGCAGTGCAATATCTCTAGCGGCAGATACGCAGTATTTT. Translating it yields CSAISLAADTQYF.

In DNA, the CDR3 is TGTGCCAGTAACGAGCAGCTGAACGTCGGGGAGCTGTTTTTT. Protein: CASNEQLNVGELFF. This chain links TRBV19 with TRBJ2-2; no clear D gene. The CDR3 consists of 14 residues. Germline V lookup: CDR1 LNHDA, CDR2 SQIVND (reference sequence). The V end lost 7 bases, the J end lost 7 bases, and 16 bases lay between the germline ends.

This clonotype was observed at least ten times. The chain joins TRBV6-6 to TRBJ2-1; TRBD2 matches at 9 bases. Germline V CDR1 and CDR2: MNHNY, SVGAGI (reference sequence). V gave up 8 bases and J gave up 10 bases; unmatched junction bases: 3. The CDR3 has 11 amino acids. In DNA, the CDR3 is TGTGCCAGCGGGCGGGAGGGGGAGCAGTTCTTC. Amino acid sequence: CASGREGEQFF.

In its sample, this clonotype was seen a few times. In DNA, the CDR3 is TGTGCCAGCAGCATAGTTGCAGCCGGTCACAGTCTTGGAGGGACAGTCTACAATGAGCAGTTCTTC. Translating gives CASSIVAAGHSLGGTVYNEQFF. This chain joins TRBV11-3 and TRBJ2-1; tentatively, D is TRBD1 (7 bases). The V and J ends lost 5 bases and 3 bases respectively, with 35 bases between them. Germline CDR1 is SGHNT and CDR2 is YENEEA. The CDR3 spans 22 residues.

This clonotype was observed a handful of times. The chain uses TRBV5-1 and TRBJ2-5; D might be TRBD1 (6 bases). The CDR3 runs to 14 residues. Germline V CDR1 and CDR2: SGHRS, YFSETQ. V gave up 1 base and J gave up 4 bases, with 11 bases separating them. CDR3 amino acids: CASSLTGTGETQYF. CDR3 nucleotides: TGCGCCAGCAGCTTGACAGGGACCGGAGAGACCCAGTACTTC.

This rearrangement joins TRBV6-1 to TRBJ2-1; possibly TRBD1 or TRBD2 for D (6 bases each). CDR1 MNHNS and CDR2 SASEGT come from the germline V gene. Trimming cost V 10 bases and J 7 bases, with 17 bases left between them. This CDR3 contains 13 residues. As DNA, the CDR3 is TGTGCCACCGGATGGGGGGCACAAAATGAGCAGTTCTTC. Protein product: CATGWGAQNEQFF.

The rearrangement uses TRBV7-2 and TRBJ2-5; 8 bases map to TRBD1. The V segment lost 5 bases and the J segment 7 bases; nucleotides outside the gene matches: 6. This CDR3 contains 13 residues. Per germline, CDR1 SGHTA and CDR2 FQGNSA. The CDR3 region has the DNA TGTGCCAGCAGCCAAGGGACAGGTGGGACCCAGTACTTC. This translates into CASSQGTGGTQYF.